Below, 28 T cell receptor beta chains from the same sample are listed, as sequenced in a study of radiation and T cells in renal cell carcinoma. Noted time point: blood 4 weeks post-SBRT, at nephrectomy. Treatment in this sample: 15 Gy SBRT to primary tumor, nephrectomy 4 weeks later. Sequencing was performed with immunoSEQ multiplex PCR; in TCRdb, only in-frame clones are kept and a portion is missing. The data contain around 78,000 clones, roughly nine tenths of them singletons. Material: blood, obtained from a patient whose treatment included radiotherapy and nephrectomy. The receptors were gathered from a woman in her 70s with renal cell carcinoma.

The chain recombines TRBV30 with TRBJ2-1, with D unresolved. Trimming removed 2 bases at V and 5 bases at J, with 7 bases between. Germline V CDR1 and CDR2: GTSNPN, SVGIG (reference sequence). The CDR3 length is 12 residues. Written as DNA, the CDR3 is TGTGCCTGGAGTTCACGGGACAATGAGCAGTTCTTC. Its translation: CAWSSRDNEQFF.

This chain joins TRBV5-1 and TRBJ1-2, with D possibly matching TRBD1 (5 bases). The CDR3 totals 14 residues. The germline gives CDR1 SGHRS, CDR2 YFSETQ. The ends were cut back, 4 bases at V and 5 bases at J, with 15 bases in the middle. The CDR3 reads CASSPAAGGYGYTF. DNA of the CDR3: TGCGCCAGCAGCCCTGCGGCGGGGGGGTATGGCTACACCTTC.

CDR3 nucleotide sequence: TGTGCCAGTAGTCCAGGGGAGGTGGCCTACAATGAGCAGTTCTTC. It encodes CASSPGEVAYNEQFF. The chain carries TRBV19 and TRBJ2-1; D may correspond to TRBD1 or TRBD2 (6 bases each). Trimming stripped 5 bases from V and 2 bases from J, with 13 bases between. The CDR3 is made up of 15 amino acids. CDR1 is LNHDA, CDR2 SQIVND, per germline (reference sequence). The whole variable domain, remainder taken from reference TRBV19 and TRBJ2-1, is DGGITQSPKYLFRKEGQNVTLSCEQNLNHDAMYWYRQDPGQGLRLIYYSQIVNDFQKGDIAEGYSVSREKKESFPLTVTSAQKNPTAFYLCASSPGEVAYNEQFFGPGTRLTVL.

The chain links TRBV10-3 to TRBJ2-5; D uncertain. The germline V and J ends were trimmed by 3 bases and 7 bases, with 12 bases remaining between them. Germline CDR1 and CDR2: ENHRY and SYGVKD. This CDR3 comprises 13 residues. CDR3 DNA: TGTGCCATCAGTGACTTGGTGGAAGGGACCCAGTACTTC. Translating gives CAISDLVEGTQYF.

The rearrangement uses TRBV5-1 and TRBJ2-7; TRBD1 aligns across 12 bases. Trimming took 2 bases from V and 7 from J; bases not matched to a gene: 7. The CDR3 length is 15 residues. The germline V gene has CDR1 SGHRS and CDR2 YFSETQ. Written as DNA, the CDR3 is TGCGCCAGCAGCTTTTCGGGACAGGGGGCGAGAGAGCAGTACTTC. This sequence encodes CASSFSGQGAREQYF.

The CDR3 sequence: CAPYNRDRGRNEQFF. The CDR3 bases are TGTGCCCCCTACAACCGGGACAGGGGGCGGAATGAGCAGTTCTTC. The rearrangement joins TRBV6-1 to TRBJ2-1; 12 positions agree with TRBD1. V shed 11 bases and J 7 bases; nucleotides not matched to a gene: 12. This CDR3 contains 15 residues. CDR1 MNHNS and CDR2 SASEGT come from the germline V gene.

The V call is TRBV2, the J call TRBJ1-6, with 10 bases that match TRBD1. V shed 7 bases, J shed 7 bases, and the junction held 7 bases outside the gene matches. The CDR3 has 15 amino acids. The germline V gene has CDR1 SNHLY and CDR2 FYNNEI. Here the CDR3 DNA reads TGTGCCAGCATTCCGGGACAGGGGTTAAATTCACCCCTCCACTTT. It yields the protein CASIPGQGLNSPLHF.

This clone was recorded only once. V usage is TRBV6-1 and J usage is TRBJ2-4; the match to TRBD1 covers 7 bases. This CDR3 has 16 residues. The V and J ends lost 2 bases and 8 bases, in that order; junction bases with no gene match: 12. Per the germline V gene, CDR1 is MNHNS and CDR2 is SASEGT. The DNA of the CDR3 is TGTGCCAGCAGTGAATTTCTGGGACAGAACTCAGACATTCAGTACTTC. Translation gives CASSEFLGQNSDIQYF.

V and J are TRBV5-4 and TRBJ1-6, with a weak D call TRBD1 (5 bases). The ends were cut back, 0 bases at V and 8 bases at J, with 24 bases in the middle. CDR1 and CDR2 (germline): SGHNT, YYREEE (reference sequence). This CDR3 has 19 amino acids. This chain's CDR3 is CASSLAFLQEPITDSPLHF. For the CDR3, the DNA is TGTGCCAGCAGCTTGGCCTTCTTACAGGAACCTATAACGGATTCACCCCTCCACTTT.

A single count supports this clone. The J gene is TRBJ2-3, the V gene TRBV5-4; 11 bases match TRBD2. Germline values: CDR1 SGHNT, CDR2 YYREEE (reference sequence). The V and J ends lost 3 bases and 0 bases, in that order; junction bases with no gene match: 6. The CDR3 is 17 amino acids. CDR3 amino acids: CASSSGLAGVSTDTQYF. DNA of the CDR3: TGTGCCAGCAGCTCAGGACTAGCGGGTGTTAGCACAGATACGCAGTATTTT.

This chain connects TRBV9 to TRBJ2-3, with unresolved D. V lost 0 bases to trimming and J lost 5 bases, with 4 bases between them. The CDR3 runs 12 residues. CDR1 is SGDLS and CDR2 is YYNGEE in the germline V gene. CDR3 sequence reads: CASSVVGDTQYF. As DNA, the CDR3 is TGTGCCAGCAGCGTAGTGGGAGATACGCAGTATTTT.

This chain uses TRBV5-1 with TRBJ2-6; 14 positions agree with TRBD2. V shed 3 bases, J shed 0 bases, and the junction held 5 bases outside the gene matches. The CDR3 sequence is 19 residues long. CDR1 SGHRS and CDR2 YFSETQ come from the germline V gene. The CDR3, as DNA: TGCGCCAGCAGCTGGACTAGCGGGGGGCTCCGCTCTGGGGCCAACGTCCTGACTTTC. It yields the protein CASSWTSGGLRSGANVLTF.

The genes are TRBV6-5 and TRBJ1-2, with D perhaps matching TRBD1 (5 bases). CDR1 is MNHEY, CDR2 SVGAGI, per germline. The germline V and J ends were trimmed by 6 bases and 4 bases, with 12 bases remaining between them. This CDR3 is built from 13 residues. CDR3 DNA: TGTGCCAGCAGACTAGGGGTGGGCTATGGCTACACCTTC. Protein: CASRLGVGYGYTF.

The chain combines TRBV5-1 with TRBJ2-2, with a possible D match to TRBD1 (6 bases). Germline-derived CDR1 and CDR2 are SGHRS and YFSETQ. The V and J ends lost 2 bases and 6 bases respectively, with 17 bases between them. The CDR3 runs to 16 residues. As DNA, the CDR3 is TGCGCCAGCAGCTTTAGGGCAGGGGAGCACGCCGGGGAGCTGTTTTTT. Its protein product is CASSFRAGEHAGELFF.

The gene calls are TRBV9 and TRBJ1-1; 10 bases are a match to TRBD1. The CDR3 extends over 15 amino acids. V trimming: 5 bases; J trimming: 5 bases; junction bases outside the gene matches: 9. The germline CDR1 and CDR2 sequences are SGDLS and YYNGEE. The CDR3 here is CASRPPGQGNTEAFF. The DNA of the CDR3 is TGTGCCAGCAGGCCTCCGGGACAGGGGAATACTGAAGCTTTCTTT. The whole variable domain, filled in from reference TRBV9 and TRBJ1-1, reads DSGVTQTPKHLITATGQRVTLRCSPRSGDLSVYWYQQSLDQGLQFLIQYYNGEERAKGNILERFSAQQFPDLHSELNLSSLELGDSALYFCASRPPGQGNTEAFFGQGTRLTVV.

V usage is TRBV4-3 and J usage is TRBJ1-2; a possible D gene is TRBD1 (5 bases). The CDR3 length is 15 residues. With 0 bases removed from V and 5 bases from J, the gap between germline ends came to 13 bases. The germline V gene encodes CDR1 LGHNA and CDR2 YSLEER. CDR3 nucleotides: TGCGCCAGCAGCCAAGACAAGGTGGGGGGGTATGGCTACACCTTC. It yields the protein CASSQDKVGGYGYTF.

This clone was recorded once. The chain couples TRBV5-1 to TRBJ1-4, with 7 nucleotides matching TRBD1. Unmatched junction bases numbered 2, after V lost 3 bases and J lost 3 bases. The CDR3 consists of 14 residues. Germline CDR1 SGHRS, CDR2 YFSETQ. CDR3 bases: TGCGCCAGCAGCTCAGGGACAGCTAATGAAAAACTGTTTTTT. This encodes CASSSGTANEKLFF.

The chain employs TRBV29-1 and TRBJ1-1; D is unresolved. CDR1 and CDR2 from the germline V gene are SQVTM and ANQGSEA. V lost 5 bases and J 2 bases, leaving 12 bases between the germline ends. The CDR3 covers 13 residues. The CDR3 spells CSVRHNSNTEAFF. CDR3 sequence (DNA): TGCAGCGTTAGACACAACTCTAACACTGAAGCTTTCTTT.

J is TRBJ2-4 and V is TRBV19; D possibly corresponds to TRBD1 (5 bases). Trimming cost V 0 bases and J 0 bases, with 15 bases left between them. The CDR3 length is 18 residues. Germline values: CDR1 LNHDA, CDR2 SQIVND (reference sequence). The DNA of the CDR3 is TGTGCCAGTAGTATAGATCGGTCAGGGATGCTAGCCAAAAACATTCAGTACTTC. Translating gives CASSIDRSGMLAKNIQYF.

This sequence joins TRBV28 and TRBJ1-2; perhaps TRBD1 as D (5 bases). Germline-derived CDR1 and CDR2 are MDHEN and SYDVKM. The CDR3 extends over 14 amino acids. Trimming cost V 6 bases and J 7 bases, with 18 bases left between them. CDR3 loop: CASSSGTALRGYTF. The CDR3 nucleotides are TGTGCCAGCAGCTCCGGGACTGCGCTACGTGGCTACACCTTC.

This clone was seen only a few times. The rearrangement joins TRBV27 to TRBJ1-5; 10 nucleotides line up with TRBD1. The V gene's germline CDR1 is MNHEY and CDR2 SMNVEV (reference sequence). Trimming removed 5 bases from V and 6 bases from J; junction bases left unmatched: 4. The CDR3 covers 14 residues. CDR3 in amino acids: CASSTGQGGQPQHF. CDR3 nucleotides: TGTGCCAGCAGTACCGGACAGGGGGGTCAGCCCCAGCATTTT.

The V gene is TRBV7-2, the J gene TRBJ2-2, with D perhaps being TRBD1 or TRBD2 (5 bases each). Trimming cost V 3 bases and J 7 bases, with 12 bases left between them. Germline V gene data show CDR1 as SGHTA and CDR2 as FQGNSA. CDR3 length: 14 amino acids. The CDR3 reads CASSFTGGIGELFF. The CDR3 nucleotides are TGTGCCAGCAGCTTCACTGGGGGAATCGGGGAGCTGTTTTTT.

V gene TRBV28 combines with J gene TRBJ1-1; D perhaps matches TRBD1 (6 bases). The V gene's germline CDR1 is MDHEN and CDR2 SYDVKM. The CDR3 totals 14 residues. V lost 3 bases and J 5 bases, leaving 13 bases between the germline ends. This CDR3 is CASSFWGPGTEAFF. The DNA of the CDR3 is TGTGCCAGCAGTTTTTGGGGGCCGGGGACTGAAGCTTTCTTT. The full variable domain, with the rest looked up from reference TRBV28 and TRBJ1-1, is DVKVTQSSRYLVKRTGEKVFLECVQDMDHENMFWYRQDPGLGLRLIYFSYDVKMKEKGDIPEGYSVSREKKERFSLILESASTNQTSMYLCASSFWGPGTEAFFGQGTRLTVV.

This clone was detected once. V is TRBV11-2 and J is TRBJ1-2; D may be TRBD1 (5 bases). This CDR3 has 13 residues. The ends were cut back, 3 bases at V and 5 bases at J, with 10 bases in the middle. The germline V gene encodes CDR1 SGHAT and CDR2 FQNNGV. The CDR3 DNA sequence: TGTGCCAGCAGCTTTAAGGAGGGGTATGGCTACACCTTC. As protein: CASSFKEGYGYTF.

The rearrangement joins TRBV19 to TRBJ2-7, with TRBD1 matching over 10 bases. Germline CDR1 and CDR2: LNHDA and SQIVND (reference sequence). The CDR3 has 15 amino acids. The ends lost 5 bases at V and 2 bases at J; junction bases unmatched: 6. The CDR3 DNA sequence: TGTGCCAGTAGTCCCCAGGGACAGGGGACCTACGAGCAGTACTTC. This gives the protein CASSPQGQGTYEQYF.

A note on this clone: A junction boundary mismatches the germline segment, possibly from a read error. This sequence joins TRBV7-7 and TRBJ2-3, with D possibly being TRBD1 (6 bases). Germline loops: CDR1 SSHAT, CDR2 FNYEAQ (reference sequence). This CDR3 region has 14 residues. The CDR3 nucleotides are TGTGCTAGCAGCCCAGGGGTTAGCACAGATACGCAGTATTTT. It translates to CASSPGVSTDTQYF.

V is TRBV5-1 and J is TRBJ2-5; maybe TRBD1 (6 bases). The J call may not be correct, given that the DNA end is closer to TRBJ2-7. Germline CDR1 SGHRS, CDR2 YFSETQ. CDR3 length equals 14 residues. DNA of the CDR3: TGCGCCAGCAGCTTGGAACAGGGTCGCTACGAGCAGTACTTC. Translating it yields CASSLEQGRYEQYF.

The rearrangement joins TRBV5-6 to TRBJ1-3; no definite D call. The V gene lost 4 bases and the J gene lost 3 bases, with 8 bases spanning the gap. The CDR3 contains 13 residues. Germline V CDR1 and CDR2: SGHDT, YYEEEE. The CDR3 nucleotides are TGTGCCAGCAGCACCAGTAATGGAAACACCATATATTTT. This codes for CASSTSNGNTIYF.